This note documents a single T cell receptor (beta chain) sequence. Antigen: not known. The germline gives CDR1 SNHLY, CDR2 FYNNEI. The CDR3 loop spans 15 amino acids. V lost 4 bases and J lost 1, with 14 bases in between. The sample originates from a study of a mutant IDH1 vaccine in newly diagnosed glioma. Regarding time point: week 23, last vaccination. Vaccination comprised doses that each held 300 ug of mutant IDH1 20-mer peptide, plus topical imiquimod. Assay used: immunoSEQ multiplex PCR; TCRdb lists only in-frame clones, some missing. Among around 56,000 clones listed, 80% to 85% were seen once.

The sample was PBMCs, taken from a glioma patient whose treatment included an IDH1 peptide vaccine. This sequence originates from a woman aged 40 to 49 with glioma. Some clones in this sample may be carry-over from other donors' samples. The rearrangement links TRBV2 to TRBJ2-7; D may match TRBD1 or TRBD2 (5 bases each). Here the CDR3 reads CASSVLRDPSYEQYF. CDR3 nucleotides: TGTGCCAGCAGTGTTCTACGGGACCCTTCCTACGAGCAGTACTTC.